The 10 T cell receptor beta chains reported below all come from one sample, sequenced in a study of T cells in Graves' hyperthyroidism and ophthalmopathy. The TCR beta CDR3 regions underwent amplification using RNA transcripts as the source. TCR CDR3 regions were first amplified by RT-PCR with HTBI primers. TCRdb reanalysed the multiplex PCR reads using MiXCR and keeps one entry per CDR3 protein. The repertoire includes some 700,000 distinct CDR3 sequences, roughly 17% of them detected once, and around 15% sits in the top ten. Sequenced: blood. All receptors derive from a man between 50 and 59 years old with Graves' hyperthyroidism.

This clonotype was detected many times. The genes are TRBV7-9 and TRBJ2-1; TRBD2 matches 14 bases. CDR3 length: 16 residues. Germline assignment: CDR1 SEHNR and CDR2 FQNEAQ (reference sequence). Losses at the gene ends were 5 bases for V and 9 bases for J; bases not matched to a gene: 9. The CDR3 protein is CASSPGLAGDIGEQFF. The CDR3 DNA follows: TGTGCCAGCAGCCCGGGACTAGCGGGAGACATCGGTGAGCAGTTCTTC.

This clonotype has a count of ten or more. The chain employs TRBV13 and TRBJ2-4; TRBD2 might be the D (6 bases). The CDR3 spans 13 residues. V dropped 3 bases and J dropped 8 bases, with 11 bases sitting between them. The germline CDR1 and CDR2 sequences are PRHDT and FYEKMQ (reference sequence). The chain's CDR3 is CASSFGTGDIQYF. The CDR3 DNA is TGTGCCAGCAGCTTCGGGACTGGAGACATTCAGTACTTC.

This clonotype was seen ten or more times. V and J are TRBV20-1 and TRBJ2-7, with 11 bases matching TRBD1. CDR3 length: 17 residues. V trimming: 1 base; J trimming: 5 bases; junction bases outside the gene matches: 13. Germline CDR1 is DFQATT and CDR2 is SNEGSKA (reference sequence). The CDR3 sequence: CSARGGQGGEGYNEQYF. DNA for the CDR3: TGCAGTGCTAGAGGGGGACAGGGGGGAGAAGGGTATAACGAGCAGTACTTC.

This clonotype was detected ten times or more. The chain combines TRBV29-1 with TRBJ1-1; no definite D call. This CDR3 is built from 11 residues. V was clipped by 2 bases and J by 7 bases, with 8 bases between them. In germline, CDR1 is SQVTM, CDR2 ANQGSEA. CDR3 nucleotides: TGCAGCGTTGAACCTGGGGATGAAGCTTTCTTT. Translating it yields CSVEPGDEAFF.

This clonotype turned up a few times. The genes are TRBV28 and TRBJ2-7; TRBD1 might be the D (5 bases). CDR1 and CDR2 from the germline V gene are MDHEN and SYDVKM. The CDR3 covers 12 residues. Trimming shortened V by 6 bases and J by 5 bases, and 11 bases separated the two germline ends. CDR3 coding DNA: TGTGCCAGCAGATCGACAGTACACGAGCAGTACTTC. Translated, it gives CASRSTVHEQYF.

Many counts were recorded for this clonotype. The chain employs TRBV2 and TRBJ2-1, with TRBD2 as a possible D gene (6 bases). V was cut by 7 bases and J by 2 bases, with 9 bases left in between. The length of the CDR3 is 13 residues. Germline V gives CDR1 SNHLY, CDR2 FYNNEI. The CDR3 spells CASNGGPYNEQFF. CDR3 nucleotides: TGTGCCAGCAACGGAGGGCCCTACAATGAGCAGTTCTTC.

This clonotype was seen a few times. The chain joins TRBV18 to TRBJ2-7, with 8 bases fitting TRBD2. With V trimmed by 5 bases and J by 2 bases, 8 bases remained unmatched. Germline V gene data show CDR1 as KGHSH and CDR2 as LQKENI. The CDR3 totals 15 residues. CDR3 sequence reads: CASSMGTRAPYEQYF. CDR3 in DNA: TGTGCCAGCTCAATGGGGACTAGGGCACCCTACGAGCAGTACTTC.

This clonotype showed up many times. The J gene is TRBJ2-1, the V gene TRBV28; tentative D call: TRBD1 (5 bases). This CDR3 is built from 17 residues. CDR1 MDHEN and CDR2 SYDVKM come from the germline V gene. Trimming cost V 6 bases and J 0 bases, with 18 bases left between them. This chain's CDR3 is CASRGQGARSSYNEQFF. CDR3 DNA: TGTGCCAGCAGGGGGCAGGGCGCCAGGAGCTCCTACAATGAGCAGTTCTTC. Full variable domain (missing parts from reference TRBV28 and TRBJ2-1): DVKVTQSSRYLVKRTGEKVFLECVQDMDHENMFWYRQDPGLGLRLIYFSYDVKMKEKGDIPEGYSVSREKKERFSLILESASTNQTSMYLCASRGQGARSSYNEQFFGPGTRLTVL.

This chain joins TRBV19 and TRBJ1-4; the D is unclear. Trimming removed 5 bases at V and 8 bases at J, with 21 bases between. The CDR3 spans 16 residues. The germline gives CDR1 LNHDA, CDR2 SQIVND (reference sequence). The DNA for the CDR3 is TGTGCCAGTAGTCCAACGATTCCGACTTGGGAAGAAAAACTGTTTTTT. Its translation is CASSPTIPTWEEKLFF.

This clonotype was seen repeatedly, ten times or more. The chain is built from TRBV28 and TRBJ2-7; possibly TRBD2 for D (5 bases). The germline V gene encodes CDR1 MDHEN and CDR2 SYDVKM. V was pared by 5 bases and J by 6 bases, with 11 bases between. The length of the CDR3 is 12 residues. CDR3 coding DNA: TGTGCCAGCAGTGCACTAGAAGGCGAGCAGTACTTC. It specifies CASSALEGEQYF.